This T cell receptor beta chain derives from a study of cytomegalovirus exposure and HLA in healthy donors. Overall study: HLA-typed donors were the source of about 85 million unique TCRs held in an early data release.

Each donor was healthy, and each was a bone marrow donor. Trimming pared 3 bases from V and 8 bases from J, leaving 16 bases between. CDR1 and CDR2 from the germline V gene are LNHNV and YYDKDF (reference sequence). The CDR3 totals 14 residues. This PCR relied on a set of 60 Vbeta primers and 13 Jbeta primers. Data came from immunoSEQ multiplex PCR; TCRdb stores just in-frame clones and leaves some out. Among some 150,000 clones listed, 70% to 80% were seen once. The rearrangement links TRBV15 to TRBJ1-2; the D is unclear. This clonotype was sampled from a human donor in good health. Sequences were obtained from PBMCs. CDR3 amino acids: CATSRRGSLSGYTF. The CDR3 DNA reads as TGTGCCACCAGCAGGCGAGGCTCCTTATCGGGCTACACCTTC.